A selection of T cell receptor beta chains follows, all from one sample in a study of blood T cell repertoires in COVID-19. Profiling relied on immunoSEQ multiplex PCR, and the TCRdb table lists in-frame clones only, not all of them. This sample has roughly 100,000 clones, with 75% to 90% found just once. The sequenced material came from peripheral blood. These receptors all stem from a human donor in a cohort sampled during active COVID-19. Each CDR3 is given with its conserved first and last residue. The D gene is left open where the match is weak. Rows may omit the clone size; those that give it use once, few, many or a size class.

j_call,clone_size,v_call,d_call,cdr3_aa,cdr3_nt
TRBJ2-7,once,TRBV7-2,TRBD1,CASSPVGQGGEQYF,TGTGCCAGCAGCCCCGTCGGACAGGGAGGCGAGCAGTACTTC
TRBJ2-5,.,TRBV11-3,.,CASSGPTGIQETQYF,TGTGCCAGCAGCGGACCGACAGGAATACAAGAGACCCAGTACTTC
TRBJ1-5,.,TRBV27,TRBD1,CASSHRGSDQPQHF,TGTGCCAGCAGTCACAGGGGGTCCGATCAGCCCCAGCATTTT
TRBJ2-2,once,TRBV5-1,TRBD1,CASSSQSPGQVGGELFF,TGCGCCAGCAGCTCCCAGTCCCCGGGACAGGTCGGCGGGGAGCTGTTTTTT
TRBJ1-5,.,TRBV7-2,.,CASSLGQPSNQPQHF,TGTGCCAGCAGCTTAGGACAGCCTAGCAATCAGCCCCAGCATTTT
TRBJ1-3,.,TRBV9,.,CASSLSSGNTIYF,TGTGCCAGCAGCCTGAGCTCTGGAAACACCATATATTTT
TRBJ1-6,once,TRBV6-1,.,CASSAPGQSFSSYNSPLHF,TGTGCCAGCAGTGCACCGGGACAAAGTTTCAGCTCCTATAATTCACCCCTCCACTTT
TRBJ1-3,.,TRBV11-3,.,CASSSTGGNTIYF,TGTGCCAGCAGCTCCACAGGAGGAAACACCATATATTTT
TRBJ2-1,.,TRBV24-1,TRBD1,CATSDSYRQGSSYNEQFF,TGTGCCACCAGTGATTCATACAGACAGGGGAGCTCCTACAATGAGCAGTTCTTC
TRBJ2-6,few,TRBV5-1,TRBD1,CASSGTRDRGPSGANVLTF,TGCGCCAGCAGCGGTACCCGGGACAGGGGGCCTTCTGGGGCCAACGTCCTGACTTTC
TRBJ2-5,.,TRBV5-1,.,CASSLAGSGETQYF,TGCGCCAGCAGCTTGGCCGGGTCAGGGGAGACCCAGTACTTC
TRBJ1-2,.,TRBV28,TRBD1,CASSDGGTGNYGYTF,TGTGCCAGCAGTGACGGAGGGACAGGAAACTATGGCTACACCTTC
TRBJ2-2,few,TRBV6-6,.,CASSYVAFTTGELFF,TGTGCCAGCAGTTACGTGGCTTTCACCACCGGGGAGCTGTTTTTT
TRBJ2-3,.,TRBV18,.,CASSARQGSTDTQYF,TGTGCCAGCTCGGCGAGGCAGGGCAGCACAGATACGCAGTATTTT